This T cell receptor beta chain is from a study of blood T cell repertoires in COVID-19. For the study at large: Sources were T cells, B-cell-depleted T cells, or PBMCs; the material itself was cDNA or gDNA.

Germline V gene sequence: CDR1 SGHKS, CDR2 YYEKEE (reference sequence). The CDR3 runs 15 residues. V lost 4 bases to trimming and J lost 4 bases; unmatched junction nucleotides: 7. The assay was immunoSEQ multiplex PCR, and TCRdb's table has in-frame clones only and misses some. The sample shows 650,000 to 800,000 clones, approximately 90% of them seen only once. V and J are TRBV5-5 and TRBJ2-3; 9 positions match TRBD1. The receptor comes from a woman in her late teens or twenties with acute or convalescent COVID-19. The sample was peripheral blood. Written as DNA, the CDR3 is TGTGCCAGCAGCCCGTACAGGGGGCAGGCAGATACGCAGTATTTT. Translation gives CASSPYRGQADTQYF.